This T cell receptor beta chain was recorded in a study of blood T cells in healthy people across ages. Trimming shortened V by 6 bases and J by 5 bases, and 22 bases separated the two germline ends. Germline V gene sequence: CDR1 MNHEY, CDR2 SMNVEV (reference sequence). This CDR3 spans 16 amino acids. Study-level findings and limits: It was the long-lived donors that had more naive CD4+ cells and higher diversity than aged donors. In older individuals, TCR beta diversity per million T cells was lower, falling roughly linearly with age.

The authors ran a second PCR of roughly 6 to 12 cycles using a sample-barcoded 5' primer and a J-beta primer mix. Tags on each cDNA molecule came from a template-switch adaptor with 12 random nucleotides. One entry per CDR3 protein, called by TCRdb with MiXCR from the 5' RACE reads. The repertoire holds about 640,000 distinct CDR3 sequences, under 65% seen once, with roughly 34% in the top ten. As regards this clonotype: The antigen remains undetermined.

The chain has TRBV27 and TRBJ2-5, with a tentative D call TRBD1 (5 bases). The receptor comes from a man in his sixties in good health. The sample taken for sequencing was blood. The CDR3 region is CASSPSPGAGAETQYF. DNA of the CDR3: TGTGCCAGCAGCCCCTCCCCTGGGGCAGGTGCGGAGACCCAGTACTTC.